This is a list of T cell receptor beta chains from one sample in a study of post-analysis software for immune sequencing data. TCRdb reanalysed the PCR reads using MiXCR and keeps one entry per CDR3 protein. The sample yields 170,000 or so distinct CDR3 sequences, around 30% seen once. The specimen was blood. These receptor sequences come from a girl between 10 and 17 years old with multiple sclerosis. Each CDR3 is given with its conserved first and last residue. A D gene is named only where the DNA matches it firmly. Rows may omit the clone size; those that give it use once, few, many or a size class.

CDR3 protein: CSAEPPGHSYEQYF
CDR3 DNA: TGCAGTGCCGAACCCCCGGGACATTCCTACGAGCAGTACTTC
J gene: TRBJ2-7
clone size: many
V gene: TRBV20-1
D gene: NA

CDR3 protein: CASSLGLAGGLETQYF
CDR3 DNA: TGTGCCAGCAGCCTAGGACTAGCGGGAGGTTTGGAGACCCAGTACTTC
J gene: TRBJ2-5
clone size: many
V gene: TRBV7-2
D gene: TRBD2

CDR3 protein: CSAGQGAGNEKLFF
CDR3 DNA: TGCAGTGCAGGACAGGGGGCGGGTAATGAAAAACTGTTTTTT
J gene: TRBJ1-4
clone size: few
V gene: TRBV20-1
D gene: TRBD1

CDR3 protein: CASGAGPLADEQFF
CDR3 DNA: TGTGCCAGCGGCGCAGGGCCCCTGGCTGATGAGCAGTTCTTC
J gene: TRBJ2-1
clone size: NA
V gene: TRBV6-5
D gene: NA

CDR3 protein: CASSKGATSYNEQFF
CDR3 DNA: TGTGCCAGCAGCAAAGGGGCTACTTCCTACAATGAGCAGTTCTTC
J gene: TRBJ2-1
clone size: NA
V gene: TRBV21-1
D gene: NA

CDR3 protein: CASSLRAPLNTGELFF
CDR3 DNA: TGTGCCAGCAGCTTACGCGCACCCCTCAACACCGGGGAGCTGTTTTTT
J gene: TRBJ2-2
clone size: few
V gene: TRBV7-8
D gene: NA

CDR3 protein: CASSLTVPGGSYEQYF
CDR3 DNA: TGCGCCAGCAGCTTGACGGTGCCGGGAGGGTCCTACGAGCAGTACTTC
J gene: TRBJ2-7
clone size: many
V gene: TRBV5-1
D gene: TRBD2

CDR3 protein: CASSSRADPLDEQFF
CDR3 DNA: TGCGCCAGCAGCTCACGAGCGGACCCGTTGGATGAGCAGTTCTTC
J gene: TRBJ2-1
clone size: few
V gene: TRBV5-1
D gene: NA

CDR3 protein: CASSRPGVGETQYF
CDR3 DNA: TGTGCCAGCAGTCGACCAGGGGTGGGAGAGACCCAGTACTTC
J gene: TRBJ2-5
clone size: few
V gene: TRBV28
D gene: NA

CDR3 protein: CASSFRDRGNSPLHF
CDR3 DNA: TGTGCCAGCAGTTTCCGGGACAGGGGAAATTCACCCCTCCACTTT
J gene: TRBJ1-6
clone size: few
V gene: TRBV12-3/TRBV12-4
D gene: TRBD1

CDR3 protein: CASSKDRSSYNEQFF
CDR3 DNA: TGTGCCAGCAGCAAAGACAGGAGCTCCTACAATGAGCAGTTCTTC
J gene: TRBJ2-1
clone size: NA
V gene: TRBV7-2
D gene: NA

CDR3 protein: CASWGTRPTDTQYF
CDR3 DNA: TGCGCCAGCTGGGGGACAAGACCCACAGATACGCAGTATTTT
J gene: TRBJ2-3
clone size: few
V gene: TRBV5-1
D gene: NA